Listed below are T cell receptor beta chains from one sample, sequenced in a study of cytomegalovirus exposure and HLA in healthy donors. Method: immunoSEQ multiplex PCR; TCRdb's copy keeps in-frame clones and lacks some. Seen here are roughly 92,000 clones, around 80% observed once, and the top ten hold about 32%. Material: PBMCs. The receptors come from a man between 50 and 59 years old in good health and CMV-seropositive. Both conserved end residues are part of each CDR3. D genes are given only for firm matches. The listing skips clone size in some rows; elsewhere it reads once, few, many or a size class.

>.|TRBJ1-4|TRBV30|TRBD1|16
TGTGCCTGGAGCCCCGGGACAGGGGACTTGCATGAAAAACTGTTTTTT
CAWSPGTGDLHEKLFF
>few|TRBJ1-3|TRBV19|TRBD1|18
TGTGCCAGTAGTAGAATCCACCGGGACAGCCTCTCTGGAAACACCATATATTTT
CASSRIHRDSLSGNTIYF
>few|TRBJ2-3|TRBV11-1|.|14
TGTGCCAGCAGCTTAAGTTCGGGCACAGATACGCAGTATTTT
CASSLSSGTDTQYF
>.|TRBJ2-6|TRBV11-2|.|14
TGTGCCACCGACCCGGGATCTGGGGCCAACGTCCTGACTTTC
CATDPGSGANVLTF
>.|TRBJ2-1|TRBV20-1|.|10
TGCAGTGTTCAGTACAATGAGCAGTTCTTC
CSVQYNEQFF
>.|TRBJ2-7|TRBV23-1|TRBD2|15
TGCGCCAGCAGTCAAACTAGCGGGAGTTTCTACGAGCAGTACTTC
CASSQTSGSFYEQYF
>.|TRBJ2-3|TRBV7-8|TRBD2|15
TGTGCCAGCAGCTACCCAGCAGGGAGGGTCGATACGCAGTATTTT
CASSYPAGRVDTQYF
>.|TRBJ2-1|TRBV5-1|.|16
TGCGCCAGCAGCTTGGGATCGGGAGTCGCGTACAATGAGCAGTTCTTC
CASSLGSGVAYNEQFF
>.|TRBJ1-1|TRBV19|.|14
TGTGCCACTATGGACATTTTCATGAACACTGAAGCTTTCTTT
CATMDIFMNTEAFF
>.|TRBJ1-5|TRBV6-4|TRBD1|15
TGTGCCAGCAGTGACTCCGGACAGGGGAGTCAGCCCCAGCATTTT
CASSDSGQGSQPQHF
>.|TRBJ2-7|TRBV28|TRBD2|16
TGTGCCAGCAGTTTAACTAGCGGGAGGGCCGTCTACGAGCAGTACTTC
CASSLTSGRAVYEQYF
>.|TRBJ1-2|TRBV7-8|.|16
TGTGCCAGCAGCTTACTTCACCCAGCACTAAACTATGGCTACACCTTC
CASSLLHPALNYGYTF
>.|TRBJ2-1|TRBV19|TRBD1|13
TGTGCCAGTAGTAGGACAGGAAACAATGAGCAGTTCTTC
CASSRTGNNEQFF
>.|TRBJ1-5|TRBV19|TRBD1|16
TGTGCCAGTAGTACCCTCGACAGGGATCGGGAACAGCCCCAGCATTTT
CASSTLDRDREQPQHF
>.|TRBJ2-6|TRBV18|.|14
TGTGCCAGCTCCCGCGTCTCTGGGGCCAACGTCCTGACTTTC
CASSRVSGANVLTF
>.|TRBJ2-3|TRBV10-3|TRBD1|14
TGTGCCATCAGTGATAGACAGGGGGGAGATACGCAGTATTTT
CAISDRQGGDTQYF